The T cell receptor beta chain described here comes from a study of T cell responses to AZD1222 COVID-19 vaccine. As for the study in general: Second-dose groups at about 4 or about 12 weeks were pooled. Study-level results: The sample set comprised mostly white British donors with more females, and clonal diversity was possibly underestimated. Nearly half of the spike-specific TCRs reportedly recognize variant regions that carry no mutations. Spike-specific TCR breadth and depth were elevated following two AZD1222 doses.

Sequenced by immunoSEQ multiplex PCR; TCRdb stores in-frame clones only, minus some. Of about 100,000 clones listed, around 84% are singletons. About this clone itself: Its antigen is not identified.

The CDR3 consists of 14 residues. Germline lookup yields CDR1 MDHEN and CDR2 SYDVKM. With V trimmed by 5 bases and J by 5 bases, 6 bases remained unmatched. The specimen comprised peripheral blood, sampled on day 0 of AZD1222 vaccination. This clonotype was sampled from an adult in good health. This chain uses TRBV28 with TRBJ1-3; TRBD1 matches 7 bases. The CDR3 loop reads CASSTYRGRNTIYF. As DNA, the CDR3 is TGTGCCAGCAGTACTTACAGGGGAAGAAACACCATATATTTT.